Following are 3 T cell receptor beta chains from one sample sequenced in a study of shared clonotypes between healthy human individuals. TCRdb keeps only in-frame clones here, not all; method: immunoSEQ multiplex PCR. The data show around 510,000 clones, with roughly 95% seen just once and around 0.067% held by the top ten. Sequenced material: naive CD4+ T cells sorted from blood. The subset here: CD45RA+ positively selected. The source of these receptors is a woman in her 30s in good health.

This clone was seen just once. The V gene is TRBV2, the J gene TRBJ2-5; D uncertain. In germline, CDR1 is SNHLY, CDR2 FYNNEI. V was clipped by 1 base and J by 5 bases, with 11 bases between them. The CDR3 sequence is 14 residues long. The CDR3 nucleotides read TGTGCCAGCAGTGAAGAGTTAGTCTTGGAGACCCAGTACTTC. Its translation is CASSEELVLETQYF. The full variable domain, rest sourced from reference TRBV2 and TRBJ2-5, is EPEVTQTPSHQVTQMGQEVILRCVPISNHLYFYWYRQILGQKVEFLVSFYNNEISEKSEIFDDQFSVERPDGSNFTLKIRSTKLEDSAMYFCASSEELVLETQYFGPGTRLLVL.

The chain recombines TRBV5-1 with TRBJ1-1; maybe TRBD1 (6 bases). The CDR3 loop spans 16 amino acids. V lost 0 bases and J 4 bases, leaving 16 bases between the germline ends. Germline CDR1 reads SGHRS; CDR2 reads YFSETQ. The CDR3 DNA is TGCGCCAGCAGCTTGGTACAGGGAGGGGAGGGCACTGAAGCTTTCTTT. Its protein is CASSLVQGGEGTEAFF.

The J gene is TRBJ2-1, the V gene TRBV7-3, with D hard to call. Trimming left V 4 bases short and J 0 bases short, with 7 bases between. The germline gives CDR1 SGHTA, CDR2 FQGTGA. There are 14 residues in the CDR3. CDR3: CASSSAGSYNEQFF. Here the CDR3 DNA reads TGTGCCAGCAGCTCAGCCGGCTCCTACAATGAGCAGTTCTTC.